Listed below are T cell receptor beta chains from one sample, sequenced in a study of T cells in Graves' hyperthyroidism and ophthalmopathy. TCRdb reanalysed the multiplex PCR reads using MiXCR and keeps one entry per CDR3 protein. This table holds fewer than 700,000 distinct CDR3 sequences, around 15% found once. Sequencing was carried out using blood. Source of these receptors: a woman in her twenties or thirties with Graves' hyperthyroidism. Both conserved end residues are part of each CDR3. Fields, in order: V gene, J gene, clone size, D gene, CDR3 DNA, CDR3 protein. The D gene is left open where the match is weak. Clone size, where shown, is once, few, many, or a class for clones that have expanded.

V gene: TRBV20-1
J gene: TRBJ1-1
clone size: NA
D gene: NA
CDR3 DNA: TGCAGTGCTAGAGACCCGGGGGTTGAAGCTTTCTTT
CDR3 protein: CSARDPGVEAFF

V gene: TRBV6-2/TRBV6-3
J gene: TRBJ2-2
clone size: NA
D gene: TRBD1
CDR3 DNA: TGTGCCAGCAGCGACGTGACAGGGGGCGCCGGGGAGCTGTTTTTT
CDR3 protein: CASSDVTGGAGELFF

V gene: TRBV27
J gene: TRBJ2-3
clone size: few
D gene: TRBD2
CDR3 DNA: TGTGCCAGCAGTTTAACCAGCGGGAGGGCCGCTGACACAGATACGCAGTATTTT
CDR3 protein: CASSLTSGRAADTDTQYF

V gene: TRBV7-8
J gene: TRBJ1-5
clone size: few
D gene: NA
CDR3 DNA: TGTGCCAGCAGCCTAGGGGAGGACCAGCATTTT
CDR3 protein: CASSLGEDQHF

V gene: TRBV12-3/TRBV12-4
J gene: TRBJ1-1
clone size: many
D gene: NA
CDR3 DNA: TGTGCCAGCAGTCCAGGCGGACACACTGAAGCTTTCTTT
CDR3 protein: CASSPGGHTEAFF

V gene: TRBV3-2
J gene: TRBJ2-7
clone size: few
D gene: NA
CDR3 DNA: TGTGCCAGCAGCCCCGGGGACAGGGTGCACGAGCAGTACTTC
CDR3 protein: CASSPGDRVHEQYF

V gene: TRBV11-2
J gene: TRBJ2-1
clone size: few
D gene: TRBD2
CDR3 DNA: TGTGCCAGCAGCTTAGGGCTAGCGGGAGGTAGTGAGCAGTTCTTC
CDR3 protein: CASSLGLAGGSEQFF

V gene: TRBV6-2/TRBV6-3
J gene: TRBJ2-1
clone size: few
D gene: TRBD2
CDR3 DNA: TGTGCCAGCAGTTACGGGGGAGGGAGGGCCAATGAGCAGTTCTTC
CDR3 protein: CASSYGGGRANEQFF

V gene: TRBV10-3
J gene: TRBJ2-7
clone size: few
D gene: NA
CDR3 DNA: TGTGCCATCAGCCCACAGGGAAGATACGAGCAGTACTTC
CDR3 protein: CAISPQGRYEQYF

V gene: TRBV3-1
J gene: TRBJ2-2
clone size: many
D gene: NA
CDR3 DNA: TGTGCCAGCAGCCTGCGGGGACTCCACCGGGAGCTGTTTTTT
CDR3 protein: CASSLRGLHRELFF

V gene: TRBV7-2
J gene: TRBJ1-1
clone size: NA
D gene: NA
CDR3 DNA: TGTGCCAGCAGCTTTCGAGCTCCAGGGGTTAACACTGAAGCTTTCTTT
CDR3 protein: CASSFRAPGVNTEAFF

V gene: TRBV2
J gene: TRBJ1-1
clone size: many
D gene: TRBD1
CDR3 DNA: TGTGCCAGCGCAGTGGGGATGGACAGGCGAAAGACTGAAGCTTTCTTT
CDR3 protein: CASAVGMDRRKTEAFF

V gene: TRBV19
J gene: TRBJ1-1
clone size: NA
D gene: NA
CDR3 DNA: TGTGCCAGTAGATCCGGAGGGGCCACTGAAGCTTTCTTT
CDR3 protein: CASRSGGATEAFF

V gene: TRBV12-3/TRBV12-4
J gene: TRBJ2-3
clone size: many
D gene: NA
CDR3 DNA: TGTGCCACCCGGTGGGGCAGCAACACAGATACGCAGTATTTT
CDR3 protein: CATRWGSNTDTQYF

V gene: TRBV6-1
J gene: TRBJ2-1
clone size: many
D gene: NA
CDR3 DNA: TGTGCCAGCAGGTCCCCCCACAGCTCCTACAATGAGCAGTTCTTC
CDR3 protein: CASRSPHSSYNEQFF

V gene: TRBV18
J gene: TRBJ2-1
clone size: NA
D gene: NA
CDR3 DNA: TGTGCCAGCTCACCGGATTTGGGTTCTCGCTCCTACAATGAGCAGTTCTTC
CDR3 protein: CASSPDLGSRSYNEQFF

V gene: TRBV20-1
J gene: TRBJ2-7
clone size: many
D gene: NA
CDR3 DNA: TGCAGTGCTAGACTACCCCGTTACGAGCAGTACTTC
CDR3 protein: CSARLPRYEQYF

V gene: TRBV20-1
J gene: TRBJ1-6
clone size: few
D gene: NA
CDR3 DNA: TGCAGTGCTAGCGTACGGTATAATTCACCCCTCCACTTT
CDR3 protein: CSASVRYNSPLHF

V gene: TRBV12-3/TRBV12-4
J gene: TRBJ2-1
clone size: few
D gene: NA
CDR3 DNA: TGTGCCAGCAGTTTGTACAGTTCAGGGGCCCTTGAGCAGTTCTTC
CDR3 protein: CASSLYSSGALEQFF

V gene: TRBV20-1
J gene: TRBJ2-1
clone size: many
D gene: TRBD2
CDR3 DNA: TGCAGTGCTAGTACGGGACTAGCAATAAACTCCTACAATGAGCAGTTCTTC
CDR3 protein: CSASTGLAINSYNEQFF

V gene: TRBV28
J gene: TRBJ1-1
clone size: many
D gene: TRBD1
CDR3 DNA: TGTGCCAGCATCAAGGTAGGGGGCGACACTGAAGCTTTCTTT
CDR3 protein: CASIKVGGDTEAFF

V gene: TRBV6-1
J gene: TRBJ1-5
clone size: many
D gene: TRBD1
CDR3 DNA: TGTGCCAGCAGTGAAGCACAGGGGGGATCAACCCAGCATTTT
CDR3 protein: CASSEAQGGSTQHF

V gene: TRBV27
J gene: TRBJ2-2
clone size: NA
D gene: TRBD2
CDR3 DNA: TGTGCCAGCAGTTTAGGACTAGCGGGAGGGCGAGGCGGGGAGCTGTTTTTT
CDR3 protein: CASSLGLAGGRGGELFF

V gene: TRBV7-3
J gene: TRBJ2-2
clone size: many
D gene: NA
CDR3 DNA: TGTGCCAGCAGCTTAAACTATCCTTCGGGCGGGGAGCTGTTTTTT
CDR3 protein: CASSLNYPSGGELFF

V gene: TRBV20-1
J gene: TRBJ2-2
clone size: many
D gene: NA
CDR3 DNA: TGCAGTGCTAGAAGGCAGGGGAGGGAGGAGCTGTTTTTT
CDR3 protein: CSARRQGREELFF

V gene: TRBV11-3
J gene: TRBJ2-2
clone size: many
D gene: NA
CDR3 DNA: TGTGCCAGCAGCTTCGTGGTGGGAACCGGGGAGCTGTTTTTT
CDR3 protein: CASSFVVGTGELFF

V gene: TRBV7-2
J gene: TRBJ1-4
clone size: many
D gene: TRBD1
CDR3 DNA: TGTGCCAGCAGCCTACCTGGGACAGTCAATGAAAAACTGTTTTTT
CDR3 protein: CASSLPGTVNEKLFF

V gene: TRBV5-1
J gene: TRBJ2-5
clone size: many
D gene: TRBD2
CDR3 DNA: TGCGCCAGCGGCGGAGGGAGGGAGGAGACCCAGTACTTC
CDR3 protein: CASGGGREETQYF

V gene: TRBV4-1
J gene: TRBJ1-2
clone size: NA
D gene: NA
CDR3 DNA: TGCGCCAGCAGCCAAGATTTGATTTACTATGGCTACACCTTC
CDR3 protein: CASSQDLIYYGYTF

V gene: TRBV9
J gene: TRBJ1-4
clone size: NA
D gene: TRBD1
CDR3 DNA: TGTGCCAGCAGCGTAGCTCCGGGACAGGGGGATGAAAAACTGTTTTTT
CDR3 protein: CASSVAPGQGDEKLFF

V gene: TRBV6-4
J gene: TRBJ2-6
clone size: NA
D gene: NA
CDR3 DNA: TGTGCCAGCAGTGACTCGAGCGGCTCTGGGGCCAACGTCCTGACTTTC
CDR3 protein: CASSDSSGSGANVLTF

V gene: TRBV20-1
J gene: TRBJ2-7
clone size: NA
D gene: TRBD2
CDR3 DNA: TGCAGTGCGCCACCGGGACTAGCGGGAGAGGAGCAGTACTTC
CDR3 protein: CSAPPGLAGEEQYF

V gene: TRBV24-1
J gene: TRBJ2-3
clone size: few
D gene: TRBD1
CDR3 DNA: TGTGCCACCAGTGATCCGTCGACAGGGCGCACAGATACGCAGTATTTT
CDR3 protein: CATSDPSTGRTDTQYF

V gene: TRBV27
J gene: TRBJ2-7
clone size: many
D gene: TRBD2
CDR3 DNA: TGTGCCAGCAGCCGCGGGGGGGAGGCCTACGAGCAGTACTTC
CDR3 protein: CASSRGGEAYEQYF

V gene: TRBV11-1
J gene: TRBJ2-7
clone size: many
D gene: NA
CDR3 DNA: TGTGCCAGCAGCTTAGCCAGAAGACGACAGGCCACCCCCTCCTACGAGCAGTACTTC
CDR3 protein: CASSLARRRQATPSYEQYF

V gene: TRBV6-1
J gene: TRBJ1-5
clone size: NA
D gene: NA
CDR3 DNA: TGTGCCTCCTTCGGAGGGGGCAATCAGCCCCAGCATTTT
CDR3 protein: CASFGGGNQPQHF

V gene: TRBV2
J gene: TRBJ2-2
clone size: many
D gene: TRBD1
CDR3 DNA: TGTGCCAGCAGAGGGACAGGGGGCACCGGGGAGCTGTTTTTT
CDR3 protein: CASRGTGGTGELFF

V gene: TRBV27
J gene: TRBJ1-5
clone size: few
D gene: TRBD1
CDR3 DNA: TGTGCCAGCGGGCGACAGGGGGTAAGCAATCAGCCCCAGCATTTT
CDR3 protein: CASGRQGVSNQPQHF

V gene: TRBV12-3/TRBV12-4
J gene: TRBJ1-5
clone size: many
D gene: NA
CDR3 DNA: TGTGCCAGCAGTTTGGGTCTTGGGATCAATCAGCCCCAGCATTTT
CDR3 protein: CASSLGLGINQPQHF

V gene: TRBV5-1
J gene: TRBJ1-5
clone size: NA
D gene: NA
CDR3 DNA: TGCGCCAGCAGCTTGGGAGAGGGCAGGAGTCAGCCCCAGCATTTT
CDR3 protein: CASSLGEGRSQPQHF